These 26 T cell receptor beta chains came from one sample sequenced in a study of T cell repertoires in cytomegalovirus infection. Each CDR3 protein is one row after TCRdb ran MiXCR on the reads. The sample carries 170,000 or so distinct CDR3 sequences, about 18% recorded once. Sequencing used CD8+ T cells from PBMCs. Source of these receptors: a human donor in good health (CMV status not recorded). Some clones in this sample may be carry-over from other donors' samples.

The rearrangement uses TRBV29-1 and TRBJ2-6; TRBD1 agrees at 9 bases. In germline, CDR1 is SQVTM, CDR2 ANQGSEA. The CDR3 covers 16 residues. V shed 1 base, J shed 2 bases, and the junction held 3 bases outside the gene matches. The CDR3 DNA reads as TGCAGCGTTGAAGTTCGGGACAGGGCTGGGGCCAACGTCCTGACTTTC. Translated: CSVEVRDRAGANVLTF.

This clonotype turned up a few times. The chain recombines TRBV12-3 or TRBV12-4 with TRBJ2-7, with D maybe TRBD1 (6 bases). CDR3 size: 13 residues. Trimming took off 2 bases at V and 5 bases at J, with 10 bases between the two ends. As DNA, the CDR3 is TGTGCCAGCAGTTTATTGAGGGGGAACGAGCAGTACTTC. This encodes CASSLLRGNEQYF.

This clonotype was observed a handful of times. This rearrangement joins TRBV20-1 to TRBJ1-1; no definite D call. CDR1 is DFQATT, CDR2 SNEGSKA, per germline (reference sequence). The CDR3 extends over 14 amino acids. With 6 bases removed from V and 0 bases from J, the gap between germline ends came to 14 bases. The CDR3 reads CSALVTPMNTEAFF. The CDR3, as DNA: TGCAGTGCCTTAGTTACACCGATGAACACTGAAGCTTTCTTT.

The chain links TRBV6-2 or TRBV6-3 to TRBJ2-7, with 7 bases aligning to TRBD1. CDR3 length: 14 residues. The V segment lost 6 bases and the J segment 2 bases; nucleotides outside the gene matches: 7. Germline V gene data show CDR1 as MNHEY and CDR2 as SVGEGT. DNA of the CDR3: TGTGCCAGCAGCCCCCTGGACAGGACCTACGAGCAGTACTTC. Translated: CASSPLDRTYEQYF.

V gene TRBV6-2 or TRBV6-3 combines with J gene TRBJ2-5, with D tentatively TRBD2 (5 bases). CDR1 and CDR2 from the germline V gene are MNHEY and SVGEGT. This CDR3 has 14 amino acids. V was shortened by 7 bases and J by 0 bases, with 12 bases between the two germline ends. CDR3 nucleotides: TGTGCCAGCAATGCGGGTTCGTACCAAGAGACCCAGTACTTC. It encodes CASNAGSYQETQYF.

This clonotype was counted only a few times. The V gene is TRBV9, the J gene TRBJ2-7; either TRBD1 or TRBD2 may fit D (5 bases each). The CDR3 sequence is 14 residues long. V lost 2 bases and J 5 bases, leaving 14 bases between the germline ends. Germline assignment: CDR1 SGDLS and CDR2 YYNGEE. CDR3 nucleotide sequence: TGTGCCAGCAGCGTTACCGGGGCCGGGGACGAGCAGTACTTC. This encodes CASSVTGAGDEQYF.

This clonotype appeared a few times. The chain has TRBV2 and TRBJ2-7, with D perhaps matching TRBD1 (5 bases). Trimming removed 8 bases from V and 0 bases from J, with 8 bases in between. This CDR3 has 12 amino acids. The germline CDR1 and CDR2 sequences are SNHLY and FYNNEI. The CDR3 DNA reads TGTGCCAGCCGCAGGGCCTCCTACGAGCAGTACTTC. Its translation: CASRRASYEQYF.

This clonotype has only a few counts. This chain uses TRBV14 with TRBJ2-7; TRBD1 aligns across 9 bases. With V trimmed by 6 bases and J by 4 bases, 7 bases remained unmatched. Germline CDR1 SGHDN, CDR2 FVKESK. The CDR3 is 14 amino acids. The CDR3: CASSPEGQGYEQYF. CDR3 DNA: TGTGCCAGCAGTCCAGAGGGACAGGGATACGAGCAGTACTTC.

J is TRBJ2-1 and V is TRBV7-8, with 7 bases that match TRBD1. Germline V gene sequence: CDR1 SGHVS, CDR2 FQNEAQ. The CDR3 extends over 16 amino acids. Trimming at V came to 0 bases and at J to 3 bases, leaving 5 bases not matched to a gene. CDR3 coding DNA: TGTGCCAGCAGCTTAGCCCGACAGGGATACTACAATGAGCAGTTCTTC. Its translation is CASSLARQGYYNEQFF.

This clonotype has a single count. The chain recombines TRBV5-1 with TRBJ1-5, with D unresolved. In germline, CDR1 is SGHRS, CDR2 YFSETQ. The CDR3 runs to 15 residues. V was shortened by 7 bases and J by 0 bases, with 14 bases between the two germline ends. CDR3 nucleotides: TGCGCCAGCTTACCGGACGAGCATAGCAATCAGCCCCAGCATTTT. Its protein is CASLPDEHSNQPQHF.

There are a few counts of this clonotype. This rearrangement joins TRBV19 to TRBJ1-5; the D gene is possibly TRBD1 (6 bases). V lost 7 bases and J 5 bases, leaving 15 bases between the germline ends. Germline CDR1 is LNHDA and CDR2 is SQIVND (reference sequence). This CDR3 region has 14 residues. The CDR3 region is CASNFRAGDQPQHF. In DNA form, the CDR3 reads TGTGCCAGTAACTTCCGGGCAGGGGATCAGCCCCAGCATTTT.

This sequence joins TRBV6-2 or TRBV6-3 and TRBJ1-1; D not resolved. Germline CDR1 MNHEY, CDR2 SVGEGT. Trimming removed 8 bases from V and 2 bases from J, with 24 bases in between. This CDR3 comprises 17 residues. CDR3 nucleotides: TGTGCCAGCCGGACGGACCACTCATTAAGTCAAAACACTGAAGCTTTCTTT. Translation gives CASRTDHSLSQNTEAFF.

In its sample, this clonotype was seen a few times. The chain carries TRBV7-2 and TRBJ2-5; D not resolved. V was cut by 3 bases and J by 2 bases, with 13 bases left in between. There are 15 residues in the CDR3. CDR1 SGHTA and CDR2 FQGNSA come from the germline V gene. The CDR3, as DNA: TGTGCCAGCAGCTTGGTTGGCAGCCTTCAAGAGACCCAGTACTTC. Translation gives CASSLVGSLQETQYF. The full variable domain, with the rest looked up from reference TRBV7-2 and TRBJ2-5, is GAGVSQSPSNKVTEKGKDVELRCDPISGHTALYWYRQSLGQGLEFLIYFQGNSAPDKSGLPSDRFSAERTGGSVSTLTIQRTQQEDSAVYLCASSLVGSLQETQYFGPGTRLLVL.

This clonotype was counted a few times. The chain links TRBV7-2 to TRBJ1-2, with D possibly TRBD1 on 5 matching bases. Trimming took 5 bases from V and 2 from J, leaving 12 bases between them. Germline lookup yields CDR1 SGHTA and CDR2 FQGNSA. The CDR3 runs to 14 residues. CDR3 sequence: CASSRRDWNYGYTF. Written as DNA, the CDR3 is TGTGCCAGCAGCCGCCGGGACTGGAACTATGGCTACACCTTC.

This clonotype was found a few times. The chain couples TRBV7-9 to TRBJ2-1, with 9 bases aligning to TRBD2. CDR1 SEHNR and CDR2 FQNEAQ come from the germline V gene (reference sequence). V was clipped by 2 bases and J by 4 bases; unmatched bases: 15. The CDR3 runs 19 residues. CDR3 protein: CASSLTNFLAGNPYNEQFF. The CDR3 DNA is TGTGCCAGCAGCTTAACCAACTTTCTAGCGGGGAACCCATACAATGAGCAGTTCTTC.

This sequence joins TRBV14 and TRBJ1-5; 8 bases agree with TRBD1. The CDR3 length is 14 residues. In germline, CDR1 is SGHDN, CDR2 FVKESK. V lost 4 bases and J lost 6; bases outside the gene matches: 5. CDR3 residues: CASSLGTGVQPQHF. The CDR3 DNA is TGTGCCAGCAGCCTCGGGACAGGCGTTCAGCCCCAGCATTTT.

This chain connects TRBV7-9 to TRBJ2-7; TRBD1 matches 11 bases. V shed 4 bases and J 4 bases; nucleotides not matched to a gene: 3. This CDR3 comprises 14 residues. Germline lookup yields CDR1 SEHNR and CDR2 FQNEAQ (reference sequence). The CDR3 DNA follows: TGTGCCAGCAGCTCCGGACAGGGGGCTTACGAGCAGTACTTC. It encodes CASSSGQGAYEQYF.

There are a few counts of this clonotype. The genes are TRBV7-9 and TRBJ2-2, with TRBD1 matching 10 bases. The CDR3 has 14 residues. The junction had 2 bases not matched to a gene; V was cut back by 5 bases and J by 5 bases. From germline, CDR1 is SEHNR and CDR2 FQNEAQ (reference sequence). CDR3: CASSRQGATGELFF. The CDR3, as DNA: TGTGCCAGCAGCCGACAGGGGGCGACCGGGGAGCTGTTTTTT.

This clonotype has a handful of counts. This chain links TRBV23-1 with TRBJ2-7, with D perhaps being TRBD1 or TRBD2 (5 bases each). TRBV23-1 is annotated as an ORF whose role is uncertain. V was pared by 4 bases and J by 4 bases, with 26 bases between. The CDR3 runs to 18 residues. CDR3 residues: CASSLQSLGDRLTYEQYF. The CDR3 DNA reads TGCGCCAGCAGTCTCCAATCTTTGGGGGACCGGCTAACATACGAGCAGTACTTC.

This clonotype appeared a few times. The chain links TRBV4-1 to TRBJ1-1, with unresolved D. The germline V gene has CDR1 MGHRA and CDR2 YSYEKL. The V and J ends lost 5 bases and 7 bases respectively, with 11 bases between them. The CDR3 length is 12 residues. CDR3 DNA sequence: TGCGCCAGCAGCGACGGGAATTTTGAAGCTTTCTTT. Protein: CASSDGNFEAFF.

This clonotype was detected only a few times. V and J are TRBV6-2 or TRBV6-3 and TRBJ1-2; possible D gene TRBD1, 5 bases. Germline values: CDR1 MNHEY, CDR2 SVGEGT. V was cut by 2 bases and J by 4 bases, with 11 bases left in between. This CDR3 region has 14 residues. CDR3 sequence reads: CASSYGTGPYGYTF. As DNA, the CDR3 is TGTGCCAGCAGTTACGGTACAGGACCCTATGGCTACACCTTC.

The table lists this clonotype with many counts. The CDR3 DNA reads TGTGCCAGCAGCCGCATGAGACAGAGCTCCTATAATTCACCCCTCCACTTT. Translating it yields CASSRMRQSSYNSPLHF. The chain recombines TRBV7-9 with TRBJ1-6, with a possible D match to TRBD1 (5 bases). Germline V gene lookup returns CDR1 SEHNR and CDR2 FQNEAQ (reference sequence). This CDR3 contains 17 residues. The germline V and J ends were trimmed by 5 bases and 0 bases, with 14 bases remaining between them.

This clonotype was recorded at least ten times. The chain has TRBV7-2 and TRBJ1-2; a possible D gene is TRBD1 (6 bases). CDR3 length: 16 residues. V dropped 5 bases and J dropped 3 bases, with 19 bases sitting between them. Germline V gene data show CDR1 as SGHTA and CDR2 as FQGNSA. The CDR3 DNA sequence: TGTGCCAGCAGCCCCGGACAGCCAACTCGTCACTATGGCTACACCTTC. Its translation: CASSPGQPTRHYGYTF.

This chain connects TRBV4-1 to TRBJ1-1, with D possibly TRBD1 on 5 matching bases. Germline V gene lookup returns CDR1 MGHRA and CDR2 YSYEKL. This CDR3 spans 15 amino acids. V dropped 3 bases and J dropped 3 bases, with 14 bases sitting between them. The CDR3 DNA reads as TGCGCCAGCAGCCATATCGATCGAGGGGACACTGAAGCTTTCTTT. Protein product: CASSHIDRGDTEAFF.

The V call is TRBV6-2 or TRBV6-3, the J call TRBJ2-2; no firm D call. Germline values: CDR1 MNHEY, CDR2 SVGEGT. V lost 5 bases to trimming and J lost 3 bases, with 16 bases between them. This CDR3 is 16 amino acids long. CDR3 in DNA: TGTGCCAGCAGTCTTCCCATCGATGGGTACACCGGGGAGCTGTTTTTT. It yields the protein CASSLPIDGYTGELFF.

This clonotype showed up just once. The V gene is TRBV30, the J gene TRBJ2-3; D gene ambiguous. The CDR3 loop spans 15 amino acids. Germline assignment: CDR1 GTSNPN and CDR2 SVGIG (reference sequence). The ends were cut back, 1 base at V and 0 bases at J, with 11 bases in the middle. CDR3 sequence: CAWSGQLLSTDTQYF. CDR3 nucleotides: TGTGCCTGGAGTGGCCAGCTCCTTAGCACAGATACGCAGTATTTT.